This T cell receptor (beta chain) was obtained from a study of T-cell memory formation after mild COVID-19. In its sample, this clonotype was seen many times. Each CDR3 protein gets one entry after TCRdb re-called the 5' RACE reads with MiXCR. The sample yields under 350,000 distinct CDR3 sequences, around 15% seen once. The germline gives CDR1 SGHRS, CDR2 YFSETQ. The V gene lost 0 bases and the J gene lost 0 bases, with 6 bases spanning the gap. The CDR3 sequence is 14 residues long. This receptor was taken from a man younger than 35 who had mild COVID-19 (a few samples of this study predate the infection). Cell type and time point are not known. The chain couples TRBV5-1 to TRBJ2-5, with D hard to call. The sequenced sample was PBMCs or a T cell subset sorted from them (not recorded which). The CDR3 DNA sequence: TGCGCCAGCAGCTTGGCCCTCAACCAAGAGACCCAGTACTTC. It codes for CASSLALNQETQYF.